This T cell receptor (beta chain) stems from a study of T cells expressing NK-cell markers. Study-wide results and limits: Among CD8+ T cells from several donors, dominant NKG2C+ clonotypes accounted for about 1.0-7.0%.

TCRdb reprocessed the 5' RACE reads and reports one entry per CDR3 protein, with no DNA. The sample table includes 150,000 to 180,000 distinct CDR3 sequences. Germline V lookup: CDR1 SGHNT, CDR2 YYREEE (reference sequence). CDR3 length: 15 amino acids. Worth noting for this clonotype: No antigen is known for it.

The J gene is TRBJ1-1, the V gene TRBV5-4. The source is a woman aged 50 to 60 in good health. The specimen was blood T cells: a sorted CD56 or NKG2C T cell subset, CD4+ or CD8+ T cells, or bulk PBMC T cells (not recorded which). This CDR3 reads CASRFAGFGSTEAFF.